Listed below are T cell receptor beta chains from one sample, sequenced in a study of CD8 T cells in ankylosing spondylitis. TCRdb re-called the 5' RACE reads with MiXCR, one entry per CDR3 protein. The sample shows roughly 90,000 distinct CDR3 sequences, 7.5% to 9% of them seen only once. The sequenced sample was blood, either unsorted or a sorted T cell fraction (not recorded which). The receptors shown here come from a male donor with ankylosing spondylitis or in good health (not recorded which). Both conserved end residues are part of each CDR3. D genes are given only for firm matches. Part of the rows lack a size; the others show once, few, many or a class for expanded clones.

D: TRBD2; J: TRBJ2-1; length: 15; V: TRBV5-1; size: many; CDR3: CASRGTSGTYNEQFF; DNA: TGCGCCAGCCGCGGGACTAGCGGGACCTACAATGAGCAGTTCTTC
D: .; J: TRBJ1-4; length: 15; V: TRBV10-3; size: many; CDR3: CAISESGQFNEKLFF; DNA: TGTGCCATCAGTGAGTCTGGACAGTTTAATGAAAAACTGTTTTTT
D: .; J: TRBJ2-5; length: 14; V: TRBV7-8; size: many; CDR3: CASSLRGGGETQYF; DNA: TGTGCCAGCAGCCTAAGGGGGGGGGGCGAGACCCAGTACTTC
D: TRBD2; J: TRBJ2-1; length: 17; V: TRBV20-1; size: many; CDR3: CCARVPSGARSYNEQFF; DNA: TGCTGTGCTAGAGTACCTAGCGGGGCACGCTCCTACAATGAGCAGTTCTTC
D: .; J: TRBJ2-7; length: 12; V: TRBV12-3/TRBV12-4; size: many; CDR3: CASGLGGYEQYF; DNA: TGTGCCAGCGGCCTTGGGGGCTACGAGCAGTACTTC
D: .; J: TRBJ2-5; length: 15; V: TRBV6-2/TRBV6-3; size: many; CDR3: CASSYGPAFGETQYF; DNA: TGTGCCAGCAGTTACGGGCCGGCTTTCGGAGAGACCCAGTACTTC
D: .; J: TRBJ2-2; length: 14; V: TRBV10-3; size: .; CDR3: CAIRAEADTGELFF; DNA: TGTGCCATCAGGGCGGAGGCAGACACCGGGGAGCTGTTTTTT
D: TRBD2; J: TRBJ2-2; length: 16; V: TRBV14; size: many; CDR3: CASSRLAGQNTGELFF; DNA: TGTGCCAGCTCTCGACTAGCGGGTCAGAACACCGGGGAGCTGTTTTTT
D: TRBD2; J: TRBJ2-5; length: 16; V: TRBV5-1; size: many; CDR3: CASSFPGLAGEETQYF; DNA: TGCGCCAGCAGCTTTCCGGGACTAGCGGGAGAAGAGACCCAGTACTTC
D: .; J: TRBJ2-3; length: 10; V: TRBV29-1; size: .; CDR3: CSVETDTQYF; DNA: TGCAGCGTTGAGACGGATACGCAGTATTTT
D: TRBD1; J: TRBJ1-1; length: 15; V: TRBV12-3/TRBV12-4; size: many; CDR3: CASSFSRGLGTEAFF; DNA: TGTGCCAGCAGTTTCAGTAGGGGGCTCGGCACTGAAGCTTTCTTT
D: TRBD1; J: TRBJ1-4; length: 13; V: TRBV5-1; size: many; CDR3: CASGGQGSEKLFF; DNA: TGCGCCAGCGGGGGACAGGGTAGCGAAAAACTGTTTTTT
D: .; J: TRBJ2-1; length: 15; V: TRBV6-2/TRBV6-3; size: .; CDR3: CASSYSLGRDNEQFF; DNA: TGTGCCAGCAGTTACTCGCTCGGGCGTGACAATGAGCAGTTCTTC
D: TRBD2; J: TRBJ2-3; length: 16; V: TRBV4-2; size: many; CDR3: CASSPRTSSPLNTQYF; DNA: TGTGCCAGCAGCCCCAGGACTAGTAGTCCCTTGAATACGCAGTATTTT
D: .; J: TRBJ2-7; length: 14; V: TRBV12-3/TRBV12-4; size: many; CDR3: CASSLGGSPYEQYF; DNA: TGTGCCAGCAGTTTAGGGGGCAGCCCCTACGAGCAGTACTTC
D: .; J: TRBJ2-2; length: 15; V: TRBV7-9; size: .; CDR3: CASSLRIPNTGELFF; DNA: TGTGCCAGCAGCCTAAGGATCCCGAACACCGGGGAGCTGTTTTTT
D: .; J: TRBJ2-1; length: 16; V: TRBV9; size: many; CDR3: CASSELAWSSYNEQFF; DNA: TGTGCCAGCAGCGAACTGGCTTGGAGCTCCTACAATGAGCAGTTCTTC
D: TRBD2; J: TRBJ2-1; length: 15; V: TRBV2; size: many; CDR3: CASCPQRGGGNEQFF; DNA: TGTGCCAGCTGCCCCCAGCGGGGGGGCGGGAATGAGCAGTTCTTC
D: .; J: TRBJ1-6; length: 16; V: TRBV4-3; size: many; CDR3: CASSQEWTARRSPLHF; DNA: TGCGCCAGCAGCCAAGAATGGACAGCGAGGCGCTCACCCCTCCACTTT
D: .; J: TRBJ1-3; length: 16; V: TRBV7-9; size: many; CDR3: CASSLGVQFSGNTIYF; DNA: TGTGCCAGCAGCTTAGGGGTCCAGTTCTCTGGAAACACCATATATTTT
D: TRBD1; J: TRBJ2-3; length: 18; V: TRBV4-2; size: many; CDR3: CASSRELTGGTLEDTQYF; DNA: TGTGCCAGCAGCCGAGAGCTGACAGGGGGGACTTTAGAAGATACGCAGTATTTT
D: TRBD1; J: TRBJ2-7; length: 13; V: TRBV6-5; size: many; CDR3: CASSSQDRVEQYF; DNA: TGTGCCAGCAGTTCTCAGGACAGGGTTGAGCAGTACTTC
D: TRBD2; J: TRBJ2-3; length: 16; V: TRBV9; size: many; CDR3: CASSGTGTRGTDTQYF; DNA: TGTGCCAGCAGCGGGACCGGGACTAGAGGCACAGATACGCAGTATTTT
D: .; J: TRBJ2-7; length: 14; V: TRBV3-1; size: many; CDR3: CASSPLGTYYEQYF; DNA: TGTGCCAGCAGCCCACTCGGGACTTACTACGAGCAGTACTTC
D: .; J: TRBJ1-3; length: 16; V: TRBV7-8; size: .; CDR3: CASSLRDTYSGNTIYF; DNA: TGTGCCAGCAGCTTACGGGACACCTACTCTGGAAACACCATATATTTT
D: TRBD2; J: TRBJ2-7; length: 14; V: TRBV7-2; size: many; CDR3: CASSLASGGYEQYF; DNA: TGTGCCAGCAGCTTAGCATCGGGAGGGTACGAGCAGTACTTC
D: TRBD2; J: TRBJ2-5; length: 14; V: TRBV7-6; size: many; CDR3: CASSRLGLVETQYF; DNA: TGTGCCAGCAGCCGACTTGGACTAGTCGAGACCCAGTACTTC
D: .; J: TRBJ2-5; length: 11; V: TRBV20-1; size: many; CDR3: CSAGGPETQYF; DNA: TGCAGTGCTGGGGGGCCAGAGACCCAGTACTTC
D: .; J: TRBJ2-7; length: 13; V: TRBV29-1; size: many; CDR3: CSVDGEGGHEQYF; DNA: TGCAGCGTTGATGGTGAGGGGGGCCACGAGCAGTACTTC
D: TRBD1; J: TRBJ2-5; length: 15; V: TRBV4-2; size: many; CDR3: CASSPSGTAQETQYF; DNA: TGTGCCAGCAGCCCTTCTGGGACAGCCCAAGAGACCCAGTACTTC
D: TRBD1; J: TRBJ2-7; length: 15; V: TRBV12-3/TRBV12-4; size: many; CDR3: CASSFGTGATYEQYF; DNA: TGTGCCAGCAGTTTCGGGACAGGGGCCACCTACGAGCAGTACTTC
D: .; J: TRBJ2-7; length: 21; V: TRBV20-1; size: .; CDR3: CCARVWVRDRIFLDSSYEQYF; DNA: TGCTGTGCTAGGGTTTGGGTTCGGGACCGAATTTTTTTGGACTCCTCCTACGAGCAGTACTTC